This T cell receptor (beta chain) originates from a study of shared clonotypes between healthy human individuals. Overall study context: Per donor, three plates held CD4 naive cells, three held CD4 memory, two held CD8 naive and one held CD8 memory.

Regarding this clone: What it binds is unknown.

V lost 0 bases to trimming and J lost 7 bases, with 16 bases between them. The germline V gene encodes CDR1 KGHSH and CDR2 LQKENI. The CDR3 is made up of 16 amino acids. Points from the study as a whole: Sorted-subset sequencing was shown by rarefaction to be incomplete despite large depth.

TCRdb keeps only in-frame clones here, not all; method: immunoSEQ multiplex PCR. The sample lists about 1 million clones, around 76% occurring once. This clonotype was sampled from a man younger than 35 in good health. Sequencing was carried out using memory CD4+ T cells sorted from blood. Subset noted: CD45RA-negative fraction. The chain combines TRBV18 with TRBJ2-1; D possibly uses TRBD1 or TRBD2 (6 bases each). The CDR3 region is CASSPPTGIRGNEQFF. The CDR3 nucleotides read TGTGCCAGCTCACCACCGACAGGCATACGGGGGAATGAGCAGTTCTTC.